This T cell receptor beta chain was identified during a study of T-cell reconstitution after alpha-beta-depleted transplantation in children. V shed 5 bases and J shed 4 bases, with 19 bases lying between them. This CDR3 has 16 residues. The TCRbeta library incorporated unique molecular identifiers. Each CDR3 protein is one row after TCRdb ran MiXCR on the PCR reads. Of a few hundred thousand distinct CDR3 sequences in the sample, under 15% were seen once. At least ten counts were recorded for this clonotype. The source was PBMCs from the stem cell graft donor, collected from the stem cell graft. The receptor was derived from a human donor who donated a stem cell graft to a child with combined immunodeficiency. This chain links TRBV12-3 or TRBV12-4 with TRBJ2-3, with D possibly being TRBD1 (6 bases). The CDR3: CASSPSRTVLSDTQYF. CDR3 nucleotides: TGTGCCAGCAGTCCTTCCAGGACAGTTCTTTCAGATACGCAGTATTTT.